The clone carrying this TCR beta chain was seen many times. What it binds is unknown. The entry originates in a study of breast tumors, draining lymph nodes, adjacent tissues. The CDR3 is made up of 16 amino acids. Trimming cost V 4 bases and J 4 bases; bases outside gene matches: 5. The germline V gene encodes CDR1 WNHNN and CDR2 SYGVQD (reference sequence). Samples came from axillary lymph nodes draining the breast cancer. TCRdb re-called the multiplex PCR reads with MiXCR, one entry per CDR3 protein. The sample includes about 140,000 distinct CDR3 sequences, approximately 20% of them seen just once. Study-wide results and limits: Compared with lymph nodes, tumors were less diverse; compared with nontumor tissue, more.

The chain carries TRBV10-1 and TRBJ2-2, with 11 bases that match TRBD2. The TCR was taken from a female donor with breast cancer. Some clones in this sample may be carry-over from other donors' samples. What was sequenced was axillary lymph node tissue. The CDR3 sequence is CASSVTSGSSTGELFF. The DNA for the CDR3 is TGCGCCAGCAGTGTAACTAGCGGGAGTTCCACCGGGGAGCTGTTTTTT.